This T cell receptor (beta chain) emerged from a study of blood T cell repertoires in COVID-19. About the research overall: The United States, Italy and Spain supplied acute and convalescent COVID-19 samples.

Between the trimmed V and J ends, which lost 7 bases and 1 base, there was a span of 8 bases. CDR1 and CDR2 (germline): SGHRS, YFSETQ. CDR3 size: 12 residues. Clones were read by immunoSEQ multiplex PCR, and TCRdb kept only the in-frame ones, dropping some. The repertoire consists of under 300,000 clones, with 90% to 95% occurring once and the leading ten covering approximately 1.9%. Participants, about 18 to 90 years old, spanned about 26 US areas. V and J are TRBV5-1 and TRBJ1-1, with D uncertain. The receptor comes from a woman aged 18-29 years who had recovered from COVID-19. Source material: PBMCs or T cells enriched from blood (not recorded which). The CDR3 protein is CASARGNTEAFF. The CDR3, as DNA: TGCGCCAGCGCGCGGGGGAACACTGAAGCTTTCTTT. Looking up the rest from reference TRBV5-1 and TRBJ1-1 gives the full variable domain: KAGVTQTPRYLIKTRGQQVTLSCSPISGHRSVSWYQQTPGQGLQFLFEYFSETQRNKGNFPGRFSGRQFSNSRSEMNVSTLELGDSALYLCASARGNTEAFFGQGTRLTVV.